These 30 T cell receptor beta chains share one sample of origin, sequenced in a study of T-cell reconstitution after alpha-beta-depleted transplantation in children. The TCRbeta library incorporated unique molecular identifiers. TCRdb analysed the PCR reads with MiXCR anew, one entry per CDR3 protein. The table includes fewer than 1 million distinct CDR3 sequences, roughly 15% detected once. The input for sequencing was PBMCs, mostly from graft donor cells, taken 360 days after TCRalphabeta/CD19-depleted stem cell transplant. These receptors were obtained from a male patient between 10 and 17 years old who had a stem cell transplant for acute lymphoblastic leukemia, so the T cells may come from the graft donor.

This clonotype has more than one count but fewer than ten. J is TRBJ2-1 and V is TRBV15; D not resolved. V lost 3 bases to trimming and J lost 7 bases, with 10 bases between them. CDR3 length: 13 amino acids. Germline V CDR1 and CDR2: LNHNV, YYDKDF (reference sequence). In DNA form, the CDR3 reads TGTGCCACCAGCAGGGGTAGTTTTAATGAGCAGTTCTTC. Translation gives CATSRGSFNEQFF. Filled out from reference TRBV15 and TRBJ2-1, the complete variable domain reads DAMVIQNPRYQVTQFGKPVTLSCSQTLNHNVMYWYQQKSSQAPKLLFHYYDKDFNNEADTPDNFQSRRPNTSFCFLDIRSPGLGDTAMYLCATSRGSFNEQFFGPGTRLTVL.

This clonotype was seen repeatedly, ten times or more. The rearrangement links TRBV28 to TRBJ2-7, with D possibly being TRBD2 (6 bases). The CDR3 is made up of 13 amino acids. Germline lookup yields CDR1 MDHEN and CDR2 SYDVKM. V shed 3 bases and J shed 5 bases, with 11 bases lying between them. The CDR3: CASSFRGFNEQYF. The CDR3 DNA follows: TGTGCCAGCAGTTTTCGGGGGTTCAACGAGCAGTACTTC.

The V and J genes are TRBV4-1 and TRBJ2-1; TRBD2 is a possible D gene (5 bases). CDR3 length: 16 amino acids. Germline V CDR1 and CDR2: MGHRA, YSYEKL. Trimming pared 5 bases from V and 0 bases from J, leaving 14 bases between. The CDR3 is CASSAWTGRSYNEQFF. The CDR3 bases are TGCGCCAGCAGCGCATGGACTGGACGCTCCTACAATGAGCAGTTCTTC.

The chain links TRBV12-3 or TRBV12-4 to TRBJ2-4; weak D call: TRBD1 (5 bases). V lost 10 bases, J lost 5 bases, and 12 bases lay in between. This CDR3 contains 12 residues. This chain's CDR3 is CATQGAENIQYF. CDR3 in DNA: TGTGCCACCCAGGGCGCGGAAAACATTCAGTACTTC.

This clonotype was seen only a few times. The chain has TRBV6-5 and TRBJ2-3, with D hard to call. V lost 1 base and J 6 bases, leaving 14 bases between the germline ends. The germline V gene encodes CDR1 MNHEY and CDR2 SVGAGI. The CDR3 extends over 15 amino acids. This CDR3 is CASSYFFERADTQYF. The CDR3 DNA is TGTGCCAGCAGTTACTTTTTCGAAAGAGCCGATACGCAGTATTTT.

This clonotype was detected many times. The gene calls are TRBV18 and TRBJ1-5; no definite D call. CDR3 length: 16 residues. The germline V gene encodes CDR1 KGHSH and CDR2 LQKENI. Trimming cost V 5 bases and J 7 bases, with 21 bases left between them. In DNA form, the CDR3 reads TGTGCCAGCTCATTACGAGCCCTCCAGCTCGAGCAGCCCCAGCATTTT. Translation gives CASSLRALQLEQPQHF.

The chain recombines TRBV2 with TRBJ2-7; 10 bases agree with TRBD2. Germline V gene sequence: CDR1 SNHLY, CDR2 FYNNEI. After removal of 5 bases from V and 3 bases from J, the junction contained 7 bases not matched to a gene. This CDR3 is built from 15 residues. CDR3 in DNA: TGTGCCAGCAGTCCAAAGTCTAGCGGGAGCTACGAGCAGTACTTC. It codes for CASSPKSSGSYEQYF.

The genes are TRBV12-3 or TRBV12-4 and TRBJ1-1; D not resolved. The CDR3 sequence is 10 residues long. Trimming pared 5 bases from V and 11 bases from J, leaving 9 bases between. The CDR3 nucleotides are TGTGCCAGCAGTCCGGGGTCGGCTTTCTTT. Amino acid sequence: CASSPGSAFF.

The CDR3 bases are TGTGCCAGCAGCCTGGGACTAGCGGGAAAGGATACGCAGTATTTT. Amino acid sequence: CASSLGLAGKDTQYF. This chain uses TRBV6-1 with TRBJ2-3; TRBD2 agrees at 13 bases. Germline V gene data show CDR1 as MNHNS and CDR2 as SASEGT. The CDR3 runs to 15 residues. Trimming cost V 6 bases and J 6 bases; bases outside gene matches: 6.

This clonotype was seen at least ten times. The chain links TRBV15 to TRBJ2-7, with D possibly matching TRBD2 (5 bases). Deletions cut 1 base from V and 6 bases from J, with 10 bases between. This CDR3 region has 13 residues. CDR1 is LNHNV and CDR2 is YYDKDF in the germline V gene (reference sequence). The CDR3 protein is CATSRGDSVEQYF. The CDR3, as DNA: TGTGCCACCAGCAGAGGAGATAGCGTCGAGCAGTACTTC.

This clonotype was recorded many times. The chain combines TRBV4-1 with TRBJ2-2, with TRBD2 identical over 10 bases. The CDR3 extends over 15 amino acids. The germline V gene has CDR1 MGHRA and CDR2 YSYEKL. V lost 1 base to trimming and J lost 7 bases; unmatched junction nucleotides: 3. The CDR3 sequence: CASSQGGLAYGELFF. The CDR3 bases are TGCGCCAGCAGCCAAGGGGGACTAGCGTACGGGGAGCTGTTTTTT.

V usage is TRBV5-1 and J usage is TRBJ2-7, with D possibly matching TRBD2 (6 bases). V lost 0 bases to trimming and J lost 5 bases, with 9 bases between them. The CDR3 runs 13 residues. Germline loops: CDR1 SGHRS, CDR2 YFSETQ. The CDR3, as DNA: TGCGCCAGCAGCTTGGGACTAGACCACGAGCAGTACTTC. This sequence encodes CASSLGLDHEQYF.

This clonotype was counted at least ten times. This sequence joins TRBV5-6 and TRBJ1-2; 7 positions agree with TRBD1. V dropped 4 bases and J dropped 4; count of bases not matched to a gene: 4. The CDR3 is made up of 13 amino acids. Looked up from germline, CDR1 is SGHDT and CDR2 is YYEEEE. CDR3: CASSLRQGYGYTF. In DNA, the CDR3 is TGTGCCAGCAGCCTACGACAGGGCTATGGCTACACCTTC.

The genes are TRBV7-1 and TRBJ2-7, with D unclear. TRBV7-1 is noted as an ORF with a role that remains uncertain. Trimming cost V 3 bases and J 3 bases, with 9 bases left between them. The CDR3 sequence is 13 residues long. The CDR3 protein is CASSSPLFYEQYF. For the CDR3, the DNA is TGTGCCAGCAGCTCCCCCCTGTTCTACGAGCAGTACTTC.

This clonotype was recorded a few times. This chain joins TRBV20-1 and TRBJ1-1, with D possibly TRBD1 on 5 matching bases. The CDR3 sequence is 12 residues long. The V end lost 6 bases, the J end lost 2 bases, and 10 bases lay between the germline ends. The germline V gene has CDR1 DFQATT and CDR2 SNEGSKA (reference sequence). This chain's CDR3 is CSAGAGNTEAFF. The CDR3 DNA follows: TGCAGTGCAGGGGCGGGAAACACTGAAGCTTTCTTT.

This clonotype was detected only a few times. The chain has TRBV7-9 and TRBJ2-1; TRBD1 matches 9 bases. With V trimmed by 4 bases and J by 8 bases, 9 bases remained unmatched. This CDR3 has 15 residues. Germline CDR1 and CDR2: SEHNR and FQNEAQ (reference sequence). This CDR3 is CASSSAGTGLYEQFF. Here the CDR3 DNA reads TGTGCCAGCAGCTCAGCCGGGACAGGGCTCTATGAGCAGTTCTTC.

The chain employs TRBV28 and TRBJ1-1; 11 bases agree with TRBD1. Germline V gene data show CDR1 as MDHEN and CDR2 as SYDVKM. Trimming cost V 5 bases and J 5 bases; bases outside gene matches: 7. The CDR3 has 15 amino acids. The CDR3: CASSDRTGGLTEAFF. CDR3 in DNA: TGTGCCAGCAGTGACCGGACAGGGGGCTTGACTGAAGCTTTCTTT. The whole variable domain, filled in from reference TRBV28 and TRBJ1-1, reads DVKVTQSSRYLVKRTGEKVFLECVQDMDHENMFWYRQDPGLGLRLIYFSYDVKMKEKGDIPEGYSVSREKKERFSLILESASTNQTSMYLCASSDRTGGLTEAFFGQGTRLTVV.

This chain uses TRBV10-3 with TRBJ2-1; maybe TRBD1 (6 bases). Germline V lookup: CDR1 ENHRY, CDR2 SYGVKD. This CDR3 is built from 15 residues. With 5 bases removed from V and 4 bases from J, the gap between germline ends came to 15 bases. The CDR3 here is CAISQQGAGYNEQFF. Written as DNA, the CDR3 is TGTGCCATCAGTCAACAGGGTGCTGGATACAATGAGCAGTTCTTC.

There are a few counts of this clonotype. V usage is TRBV19 and J usage is TRBJ2-1, with 8 positions matching TRBD2. The J segment lost 9 bases and the V segment lost 5 bases, leaving 12 bases of the junction unmatched. Germline V gene sequence: CDR1 LNHDA, CDR2 SQIVND (reference sequence). The CDR3 runs 15 residues. The CDR3, as DNA: TGTGCCAGTAGTGATTGGGCTAGCGGGCAACTTGAGCAGTTCTTC. Its translation: CASSDWASGQLEQFF. The variable domain in full, completed from reference TRBV19 and TRBJ2-1, reads DGGITQSPKYLFRKEGQNVTLSCEQNLNHDAMYWYRQDPGQGLRLIYYSQIVNDFQKGDIAEGYSVSREKKESFPLTVTSAQKNPTAFYLCASSDWASGQLEQFFGPGTRLTVL.

This clonotype was seen at least ten times. CDR3 DNA sequence: TGCGCCAGCAGCTTGGGGTGGGGCAATGAGCAGTTCTTC. It yields the protein CASSLGWGNEQFF. The chain links TRBV5-1 to TRBJ2-1, with D unresolved. This CDR3 spans 13 amino acids. From germline, CDR1 is SGHRS and CDR2 YFSETQ. V gave up 0 bases and J gave up 6 bases, with 7 bases separating them. Together with reference TRBV5-1 and TRBJ2-1, the CDR3 gives the full variable domain: KAGVTQTPRYLIKTRGQQVTLSCSPISGHRSVSWYQQTPGQGLQFLFEYFSETQRNKGNFPGRFSGRQFSNSRSEMNVSTLELGDSALYLCASSLGWGNEQFFGPGTRLTVL.

This chain uses TRBV6-5 with TRBJ2-7; no definite D call. Germline CDR1 MNHEY, CDR2 SVGAGI. The CDR3 is made up of 13 amino acids. V was shortened by 3 bases and J by 7 bases, with 13 bases between the two germline ends. The CDR3 DNA reads as TGTGCCAGCAGTTATCCTCCCACAAGGGAGCAGTACTTC. This sequence encodes CASSYPPTREQYF.

In its sample, this clonotype was seen a few times. The chain carries TRBV6-5 and TRBJ2-7; D might be TRBD1 (6 bases). This CDR3 region has 16 residues. Trimming removed 0 bases at V and 6 bases at J, with 18 bases between. Germline V gene data show CDR1 as MNHEY and CDR2 as SVGAGI. CDR3 DNA: TGTGCCAGCAGTTACTCGTTTATGGGGGCAAACTTCGAGCAGTACTTC. Its translation is CASSYSFMGANFEQYF.

This rearrangement joins TRBV9 to TRBJ2-1; the D gene is possibly TRBD2 (6 bases). The CDR3 totals 15 residues. Looked up from germline, CDR1 is SGDLS and CDR2 is YYNGEE. V was clipped by 2 bases and J by 9 bases, with 18 bases between them. CDR3 in amino acids: CASSVRTIGASEQFF. The CDR3 DNA follows: TGTGCCAGCAGCGTCCGGACTATCGGGGCTAGTGAGCAGTTCTTC.

This clonotype was counted a few times. DNA for the CDR3: TGCAGTGCTGCCGGGGTAGATACGCAGTATTTT. The encoded protein is CSAAGVDTQYF. V gene TRBV20-1 combines with J gene TRBJ2-3, with a possible D match to TRBD2 (5 bases). The germline gives CDR1 DFQATT, CDR2 SNEGSKA (reference sequence). V lost 5 bases and J lost 5, with 8 bases in between. This CDR3 spans 11 amino acids.

This clonotype was observed a few times. CDR3 nucleotide sequence: TGCGCCAGCAGCCTTCTGACAGGGGCGCCCTACGAGCAGTACTTC. The encoded protein is CASSLLTGAPYEQYF. The V call is TRBV4-1, the J call TRBJ2-7; 8 bases agree with TRBD1. The V and J ends lost 4 bases and 2 bases, in that order; junction bases with no gene match: 7. The CDR3 sequence is 15 residues long. Per the germline V gene, CDR1 is MGHRA and CDR2 is YSYEKL.

There are a few counts of this clonotype. The chain carries TRBV4-2 and TRBJ2-4, with a tentative D call TRBD2 (7 bases). Trimming removed 1 base at V and 1 base at J, with 14 bases between. CDR1 LGHNA and CDR2 YNFKEQ come from the germline V gene. The CDR3 sequence is 17 residues long. The CDR3 sequence: CASSQVARGGAKNIQYF. CDR3 bases: TGTGCCAGCAGCCAAGTCGCTAGGGGGGGCGCCAAAAACATTCAGTACTTC.

This clonotype was observed a few times. The rearrangement joins TRBV29-1 to TRBJ2-1, with D tentatively TRBD2 (7 bases). Trimming pared 2 bases from V and 3 bases from J, leaving 14 bases between. The CDR3 consists of 15 residues. Germline CDR1 reads SQVTM; CDR2 reads ANQGSEA. DNA of the CDR3: TGCAGCGTTGAACGGGGCGGGGGCCTCTACAATGAGCAGTTCTTC. Its protein product is CSVERGGGLYNEQFF.

Only a few counts were recorded for this clonotype. The chain links TRBV5-1 to TRBJ2-5; TRBD1 might be the D (5 bases). The CDR3 sequence is 15 residues long. With 1 base removed from V and 1 base from J, the gap between germline ends came to 11 bases. Germline lookup yields CDR1 SGHRS and CDR2 YFSETQ. DNA of the CDR3: TGCGCCAGCAGCTTGTCAGACAGCCTCCAAGAGACCCAGTACTTC. Protein: CASSLSDSLQETQYF.

This clonotype was seen more than once but under ten times. V and J are TRBV6-1 and TRBJ2-5, with TRBD2 matching over 12 bases. V shed 6 bases, J shed 4 bases, and the junction held 9 bases outside the gene matches. CDR3 size: 16 residues. Germline-derived CDR1 and CDR2 are MNHNS and SASEGT. For the CDR3, the DNA is TGTGCCAGCAGGCCAAGACTAGCGGGAGTCGGAGAGACCCAGTACTTC. This gives the protein CASRPRLAGVGETQYF.

This clonotype was seen only a few times. The CDR3 loop is CASSQGRLHATNEKLFF. CDR3 DNA sequence: TGCGCCAGCAGCCAAGGAAGGTTACATGCAACTAATGAAAAACTGTTTTTT. The V and J genes are TRBV4-1 and TRBJ1-4; D gene unclear. V gave up 1 base and J gave up 0 bases, with 12 bases separating them. The CDR3 has 17 residues. Germline V gene data show CDR1 as MGHRA and CDR2 as YSYEKL.